The count of the clone carrying this TCR beta chain is one. Its specificity is not known. This record belongs to a study of human versus mouse CDR3 diversity and MHC coevolution. Unmatched junction bases numbered 6, after V lost 6 bases and J lost 2 bases. Germline V gene data show CDR1 as SNHLY and CDR2 as FYNNEI. CDR3 size: 14 residues. Study-wide results and caveats: Among all groups, two of three human donors showed least clonal inequality.

This table comes from immunoSEQ multiplex PCR, and its TCRdb copy is limited to in-frame clones, with some not included. The sample holds 75,000 to 90,000 clones, 90% to 95% seen once. Source material: naive CD4+ T cells from blood. Subset indicated: CD45RO-negative CD62L-positive naive CD4 T cells. The V call is TRBV2, the J call TRBJ2-7; the match to TRBD2 covers 8 bases. The clonotype was recovered from a person aged 30 to 69 in good health. CDR3 DNA: TGTGCCAGCAGCGAGCCGACTAGCGCCTACGAGCAGTACTTC. Amino acid sequence: CASSEPTSAYEQYF.